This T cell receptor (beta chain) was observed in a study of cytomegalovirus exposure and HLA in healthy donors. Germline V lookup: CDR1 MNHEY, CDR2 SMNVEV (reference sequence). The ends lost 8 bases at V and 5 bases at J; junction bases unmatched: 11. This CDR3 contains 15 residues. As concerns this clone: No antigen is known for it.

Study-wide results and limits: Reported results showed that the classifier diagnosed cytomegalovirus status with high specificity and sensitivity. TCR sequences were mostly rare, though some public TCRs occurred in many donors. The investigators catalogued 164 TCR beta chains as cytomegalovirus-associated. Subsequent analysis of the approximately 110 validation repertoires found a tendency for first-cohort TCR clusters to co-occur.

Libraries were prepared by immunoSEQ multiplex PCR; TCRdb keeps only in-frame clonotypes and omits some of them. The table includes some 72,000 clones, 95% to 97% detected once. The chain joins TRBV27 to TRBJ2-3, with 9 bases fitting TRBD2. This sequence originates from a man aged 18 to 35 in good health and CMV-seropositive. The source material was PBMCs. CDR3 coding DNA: TGTGCCAGCTCCAATAGGGGCGGGAGGGGAGATACGCAGTATTTT. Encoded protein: CASSNRGGRGDTQYF.